This TCR beta chain was observed in a study of T-cell reconstitution after alpha-beta-depleted transplantation in children. This clonotype has a count of ten or more. Germline CDR1 is SGHKS and CDR2 is YYEKEE (reference sequence). V lost 0 bases, J lost 4 bases, and 5 bases stayed unmatched. The CDR3 spans 15 residues. Unique molecular identifiers were incorporated when the TCRbeta library was constructed. TCRdb re-called the PCR reads through MiXCR, storing one row per CDR3 protein. Of around 680,000 distinct CDR3 sequences in the sample, approximately 17% were seen once. The rearrangement links TRBV5-5 to TRBJ1-2; 8 bases agree with TRBD1. This TCR was sampled from a human donor who donated a stem cell graft to a child with acute myeloid leukemia. The source material was PBMCs from the stem cell graft donor, sampled from the stem cell graft. CDR3 residues: CASSLDRGNSYGYTF. CDR3 DNA: TGTGCCAGCAGCTTGGACAGGGGGAATAGCTATGGCTACACCTTC.